This entry features one T cell receptor beta chain sequence. This record comes from a study of T cell responses to AZD1222 COVID-19 vaccine. This CDR3 spans 15 amino acids. The data were produced by immunoSEQ multiplex PCR, yet TCRdb's version contains in-frame clones alone and is incomplete. The table shows 100,000 to 140,000 clones, with 90% to 95% occurring only once. This specimen consisted of peripheral blood, obtained 28 days after the second AZD1222 dose. This receptor was identified in an adult who received the AZD1222 COVID-19 vaccine. The chain couples TRBV21-1 to TRBJ1-2. TRBV21-1 has pseudogene status. The CDR3 reads CASSKEKEVKDGYTF. As DNA, the CDR3 is TGTGCCAGCAGCAAAGAGAAGGAAGTAAAGGATGGCTACACCTTC.